Described below is a single TCR beta chain sequence and its context. Sequencing was performed with immunoSEQ multiplex PCR; in TCRdb, only in-frame clones are kept and a portion is missing. The table shows roughly 72,000 clones, with about 94% occurring only once. The data were obtained in a study of OX40 agonist ivuxolimab in advanced cancers. Overall study context: One hepatocellular carcinoma and a couple of cutaneous melanoma patients partially responded.

The origin of this receptor is an adult with an advanced solid tumor such as melanoma, head and neck, liver or kidney cancer. This specimen was CD4+ or CD8+ T cells sorted from blood, taken in a trial of the OX40 agonist ivuxolimab.

The CDR3 bases are TGTGCCAGCAGCTTAGATCCCCGGGGGGATGAGCAGTTCTTC. Translated, it gives CASSLDPRGDEQFF. This chain uses TRBV11-2 with TRBJ2-1; 7 bases match TRBD2. The junction had 4 bases not matched to a gene; V was cut back by 0 bases and J by 8 bases. The CDR3 loop spans 14 amino acids. The germline gives CDR1 SGHAT, CDR2 FQNNGV.